Presented here are 28 T cell receptor beta chains from one specimen sequenced in a study of CD8+ T cells in alopecia areata. Extraction of RNA preceded its reverse transcription into cDNA, which served as the sequencing template. Some clones are missing from TCRdb's copy, which holds only in-frame ones; the method was immunoSEQ multiplex PCR. The sample shows about 120,000 clones, less than 45% of them seen only once. The sequencing input was CD4+ T cells sorted from blood. The receptors were gathered from a human donor with alopecia areata.

J is TRBJ1-1 and V is TRBV29-1, with D unresolved. Germline V gene data show CDR1 as SQVTM and CDR2 as ANQGSEA. The CDR3 totals 13 residues. Trimming removed 5 bases from V and 0 bases from J, with 10 bases in between. The CDR3 loop is CSVRGRLNTEAFF. Here the CDR3 DNA reads TGCAGCGTTAGAGGCAGACTGAACACTGAAGCTTTCTTT.

This clone was picked up one time. The V gene is TRBV2, the J gene TRBJ1-1; TRBD1 might be the D (5 bases). Trimming cost V 0 bases and J 6 bases, with 5 bases left between them. Germline V gene data show CDR1 as SNHLY and CDR2 as FYNNEI. The CDR3 has 12 amino acids. Here the CDR3 reads CASSEAGAEAFF. The CDR3 DNA reads TGTGCCAGCAGTGAAGCAGGGGCTGAAGCTTTCTTT.

The sample holds a few counts of this clone. The CDR3, as DNA: TGTGCCAGCAGCCGACAGGGGACTAACTATGGCTACACCTTC. Its translation: CASSRQGTNYGYTF. V is TRBV7-9 and J is TRBJ1-2; 8 bases fit TRBD1. The CDR3 runs to 14 residues. From germline, CDR1 is SEHNR and CDR2 FQNEAQ (reference sequence). V lost 5 bases, J lost 0 bases, and 2 bases stayed unmatched. Combining the CDR3 with reference TRBV7-9 and TRBJ1-2 gives the whole variable domain DTGVSQNPRHKITKRGQNVTFRCDPISEHNRLYWYRQTLGQGPEFLTYFQNEAQLEKSRLLSDRFSAERPKGSFSTLEIQRTEQGDSAMYLCASSRQGTNYGYTFGSGTRLTVV.

The rearrangement joins TRBV6-6 to TRBJ1-2, with unresolved D. CDR1 is MNHNY, CDR2 SVGAGI, per germline (reference sequence). V was clipped by 5 bases and J by 5 bases, with 9 bases between them. There are 12 residues in the CDR3. The CDR3 reads CASSPEGYGYTF. Here the CDR3 DNA reads TGTGCCAGCAGTCCGGAAGGGTATGGCTACACCTTC.

This chain connects TRBV29-1 to TRBJ2-5, with 9 bases identical to TRBD1. The CDR3 has 13 amino acids. The ends lost 7 bases at V and 4 bases at J; junction bases unmatched: 7. Per germline, CDR1 SQVTM and CDR2 ANQGSEA. The CDR3 sequence is CSGQQGAGETQYF. The CDR3 DNA sequence: TGCAGCGGGCAACAGGGGGCAGGAGAGACCCAGTACTTC.

The V and J genes are TRBV6-5 and TRBJ2-2, with a possible D match to TRBD2 (5 bases). Deletions cut 8 bases from V and 1 base from J, with 14 bases between. Germline V gene lookup returns CDR1 MNHEY and CDR2 SVGAGI. The CDR3 length is 15 residues. The chain's CDR3 is CASSPPGKNTGELFF. CDR3 bases: TGTGCCAGCTCTCCTCCGGGAAAGAACACCGGGGAGCTGTTTTTT.

V gene TRBV14 combines with J gene TRBJ2-1, with no clear D. V was trimmed by 0 bases and J by 6 bases, leaving 15 bases between them. Germline loops: CDR1 SGHDN, CDR2 FVKESK. This CDR3 has 16 amino acids. CDR3 residues: CASSQELPALINEQFF. CDR3 nucleotide sequence: TGTGCCAGCAGCCAAGAACTCCCCGCACTGATCAATGAGCAGTTCTTC. The variable domain in full, completed from reference TRBV14 and TRBJ2-1, reads EAGVTQFPSHSVIEKGQTVTLRCDPISGHDNLYWYRRVMGKEIKFLLHFVKESKQDESGMPNNRFLAERTGGTYSTLKVQPAELEDSGVYFCASSQELPALINEQFFGPGTRLTVL.

This clone was observed a few times. V usage is TRBV28 and J usage is TRBJ2-7, with D maybe TRBD1 (5 bases). Germline V gives CDR1 MDHEN, CDR2 SYDVKM. The CDR3 spans 13 residues. V was trimmed by 0 bases and J by 2 bases, leaving 5 bases between them. The CDR3 here is CASSLWGPYEQYF. CDR3 DNA: TGTGCCAGCAGTTTATGGGGGCCCTACGAGCAGTACTTC.

The chain carries TRBV7-8 and TRBJ1-1, with a tentative D call TRBD1 (5 bases). V lost 1 base and J lost 4, with 10 bases in between. The CDR3 contains 14 residues. The V gene's germline CDR1 is SGHVS and CDR2 FQNEAQ. In DNA, the CDR3 is TGTGCCAGCAGCTTAGTGGCAGGGCCCACTGAAGCTTTCTTT. Its protein is CASSLVAGPTEAFF.

DNA for the CDR3: TGCAGCGTTGAGGGGACAGGGGAAAGTGCCGGGGAGCTGTTTTTT. Its translation is CSVEGTGESAGELFF. The chain carries TRBV29-1 and TRBJ2-2; 10 bases fit TRBD1. The V and J ends lost 3 bases and 6 bases, in that order; junction bases with no gene match: 7. Looked up from germline, CDR1 is SQVTM and CDR2 is ANQGSEA. The CDR3 runs 15 residues.

The V call is TRBV30, the J call TRBJ1-1; D is undetermined. The CDR3 length is 11 residues. From germline, CDR1 is GTSNPN and CDR2 SVGIG (reference sequence). Trimming took off 4 bases at V and 7 bases at J, with 10 bases between the two ends. CDR3 sequence: CAWIAGYEAFF. Here the CDR3 DNA reads TGTGCCTGGATCGCGGGTTATGAAGCTTTCTTT.

This chain uses TRBV7-2 with TRBJ1-2; no firm D call. The CDR3 runs 13 residues. Germline CDR1 is SGHTA and CDR2 is FQGNSA. V was trimmed by 3 bases and J by 4 bases, leaving 9 bases between them. CDR3: CASSFGISYGYTF. CDR3 nucleotide sequence: TGTGCCAGCAGCTTCGGGATCTCCTATGGCTACACCTTC.

A few counts support this clone. V and J are TRBV29-1 and TRBJ2-1, with 9 bases that match TRBD1. The germline gives CDR1 SQVTM, CDR2 ANQGSEA. The length of the CDR3 is 13 residues. J was trimmed by 7 bases and V by 3 bases; bases with no gene match: 4. The CDR3 reads CSVERGQGNEQFF. For the CDR3, the DNA is TGCAGCGTTGAGCGGGGACAGGGAAATGAGCAGTTCTTC.

V and J are TRBV30 and TRBJ1-1; D call uncertain. V dropped 7 bases and J dropped 1 base, with 10 bases sitting between them. The V gene's germline CDR1 is GTSNPN and CDR2 SVGIG (reference sequence). This CDR3 is built from 12 residues. CDR3: CASGGQNTEAFF. For the CDR3, the DNA is TGTGCCTCGGGAGGGCAGAACACTGAAGCTTTCTTT. The variable domain in full, completed from reference TRBV30 and TRBJ1-1, reads SQTIHQWPATLVQPVGSPLSLECTVEGTSNPNLYWYRQAAGRGLQLLFYSVGIGQISSEVPQNLSASRPQDRQFILSSKKLLLSDSGFYLCASGGQNTEAFFGQGTRLTVV.

This clone showed up just a few times. The rearrangement links TRBV28 to TRBJ2-7; TRBD1 is a possible D gene (5 bases). V lost 1 base to trimming and J lost 2 bases, with 12 bases between them. This CDR3 region has 15 residues. The germline CDR1 and CDR2 sequences are MDHEN and SYDVKM. The CDR3 here is CASSLYQGVPYEQYF. DNA for the CDR3: TGTGCCAGCAGTTTATATCAAGGGGTTCCCTACGAGCAGTACTTC. Together with reference TRBV28 and TRBJ2-7, the CDR3 gives the full variable domain: DVKVTQSSRYLVKRTGEKVFLECVQDMDHENMFWYRQDPGLGLRLIYFSYDVKMKEKGDIPEGYSVSREKKERFSLILESASTNQTSMYLCASSLYQGVPYEQYFGPGTRLTVT.

The rearrangement links TRBV7-9 to TRBJ1-1; 8 positions agree with TRBD1. Germline lookup yields CDR1 SEHNR and CDR2 FQNEAQ (reference sequence). V was pared by 4 bases and J by 0 bases, with 4 bases of the junction left unmatched. The CDR3 contains 15 residues. CDR3 sequence reads: CASSSGQGMNTEAFF. CDR3 DNA sequence: TGTGCCAGCAGCTCCGGACAGGGTATGAACACTGAAGCTTTCTTT.

V and J are TRBV4-1 and TRBJ2-1; 7 nucleotides match TRBD2. Trimming took 0 bases from V and 0 from J; bases not matched to a gene: 5. This CDR3 spans 17 amino acids. Germline-derived CDR1 and CDR2 are MGHRA and YSYEKL. The CDR3 DNA follows: TGCGCCAGCAGCCAAGACTTGGGCGGGAGCTCCTACAATGAGCAGTTCTTC. Translated, it gives CASSQDLGGSSYNEQFF.

This chain joins TRBV28 and TRBJ2-1, with D tentatively TRBD2 (6 bases). Trimming left V 4 bases short and J 2 bases short, with 6 bases between. The CDR3 loop spans 13 amino acids. CDR1 is MDHEN and CDR2 is SYDVKM in the germline V gene. The CDR3 bases are TGTGCCAGCAGTTGGGAGGCCTACAATGAGCAGTTCTTC. Translating gives CASSWEAYNEQFF.

The chain combines TRBV9 with TRBJ2-5, with D unresolved. In germline, CDR1 is SGDLS, CDR2 YYNGEE. This CDR3 region has 13 residues. The ends were cut back, 1 base at V and 2 bases at J, with 6 bases in the middle. The chain's CDR3 is CASSVHPQETQYF. In DNA, the CDR3 is TGTGCCAGCAGCGTACATCCGCAAGAGACCCAGTACTTC.

CDR3 loop: CASTGTSGGAVYF. The CDR3 nucleotides are TGTGCCAGCACCGGGACTAGCGGGGGAGCGGTCTACTTC. The V gene is TRBV6-5, the J gene TRBJ2-7; 14 nucleotides line up with TRBD2. The germline gives CDR1 MNHEY, CDR2 SVGAGI. The V and J ends lost 7 bases and 13 bases, in that order; junction bases with no gene match: 9. This CDR3 has 13 amino acids.

The J gene is TRBJ1-4, the V gene TRBV6-6; TRBD1 aligns across 8 bases. The germline V gene encodes CDR1 MNHNY and CDR2 SVGAGI (reference sequence). Trimming cost V 6 bases and J 3 bases; bases outside gene matches: 3. The CDR3 contains 14 residues. In DNA form, the CDR3 reads TGTGCCAGCAGGCTACAGGGGGCTAATGAAAAACTGTTTTTT. It is translated as CASRLQGANEKLFF.

The CDR3 bases are TGCGCCAGCAGCTTGTCTGGCGTGGCAGGGGGTTGGAACACTGAAGCTTTCTTT. It codes for CASSLSGVAGGWNTEAFF. The rearrangement uses TRBV5-1 and TRBJ1-1; TRBD1 aligns across 7 bases. This CDR3 comprises 18 residues. V was clipped by 1 base and J by 1 base; unmatched bases: 13. Germline lookup yields CDR1 SGHRS and CDR2 YFSETQ.

The CDR3 loop reads CASSPLGTAPGEQYF. In nucleotides, the CDR3 is TGTGCCAGCTCACCCTTGGGGACAGCCCCTGGCGAGCAGTACTTC. The chain recombines TRBV18 with TRBJ2-7; TRBD1 matches 7 bases. The junction had 11 bases not matched to a gene; V was cut back by 3 bases and J by 6 bases. This CDR3 has 15 amino acids. CDR1 and CDR2 (germline): KGHSH, LQKENI. Full variable domain (rest looked up from reference TRBV18 and TRBJ2-7): NAGVMQNPRHLVRRRGQEARLRCSPMKGHSHVYWYRQLPEEGLKFMVYLQKENIIDESGMPKERFSAEFPKEGPSILRIQQVVRGDSAAYFCASSPLGTAPGEQYFGPGTRLTVT.

This clone occurred a few times. This chain uses TRBV23-1 with TRBJ2-5, with 13 bases that match TRBD2. TRBV23-1 is identified as an open reading frame with a role that is uncertain. The CDR3 totals 16 residues. V gave up 4 bases and J gave up 1 base; unmatched junction bases: 3. CDR3 coding DNA: TGCGCCAGCAGTCCATGGACTAGCGGGGGCCAAGAGACCCAGTACTTC. It specifies CASSPWTSGGQETQYF.

This clone was found a few times. V is TRBV7-9 and J is TRBJ2-3; D might be TRBD1 (5 bases). The CDR3 loop spans 15 amino acids. Trimming took 4 bases from V and 0 from J, leaving 11 bases between them. Germline V lookup: CDR1 SEHNR, CDR2 FQNEAQ (reference sequence). The CDR3 DNA reads TGTGCCAGCAGCTCCAGACAGCCGAGCACAGATACGCAGTATTTT. Encoded protein: CASSSRQPSTDTQYF.

Concerning this clone itself: The same CDR3 also results from other DNA sequences found in this sample. This chain links TRBV28 with TRBJ2-3; D not resolved. From germline, CDR1 is MDHEN and CDR2 SYDVKM. Trimming left V 5 bases short and J 0 bases short, with 3 bases between. This CDR3 spans 12 amino acids. The CDR3 spells CASSLSTDTQYF. The CDR3, as DNA: TGTGCCAGCAGTCTGAGCACAGATACGCAGTATTTT.

Details on this clone: Distinct nucleotide sequences in the sample also encode this CDR3. In DNA, the CDR3 is TGTGCCTGGAGTGTGAGGGCCCTATATGGCTACACCTTC. This gives the protein CAWSVRALYGYTF. The V and J genes are TRBV30 and TRBJ1-2, with unresolved D. Trimming removed 0 bases at V and 5 bases at J, with 10 bases between. The CDR3 is made up of 13 amino acids. Per germline, CDR1 GTSNPN and CDR2 SVGIG (reference sequence).

This clone came up a few times. The rearrangement links TRBV5-1 to TRBJ2-6, with D uncertain. The CDR3 is 15 amino acids. Trimming pared 0 bases from V and 0 bases from J, leaving 4 bases between. The germline V gene encodes CDR1 SGHRS and CDR2 YFSETQ. The CDR3 sequence: CASSLADSGANVLTF. The CDR3 nucleotides are TGCGCCAGCAGCTTGGCAGACTCTGGGGCCAACGTCCTGACTTTC. Full variable domain (rest looked up from reference TRBV5-1 and TRBJ2-6): KAGVTQTPRYLIKTRGQQVTLSCSPISGHRSVSWYQQTPGQGLQFLFEYFSETQRNKGNFPGRFSGRQFSNSRSEMNVSTLELGDSALYLCASSLADSGANVLTFGAGSRLTVL.